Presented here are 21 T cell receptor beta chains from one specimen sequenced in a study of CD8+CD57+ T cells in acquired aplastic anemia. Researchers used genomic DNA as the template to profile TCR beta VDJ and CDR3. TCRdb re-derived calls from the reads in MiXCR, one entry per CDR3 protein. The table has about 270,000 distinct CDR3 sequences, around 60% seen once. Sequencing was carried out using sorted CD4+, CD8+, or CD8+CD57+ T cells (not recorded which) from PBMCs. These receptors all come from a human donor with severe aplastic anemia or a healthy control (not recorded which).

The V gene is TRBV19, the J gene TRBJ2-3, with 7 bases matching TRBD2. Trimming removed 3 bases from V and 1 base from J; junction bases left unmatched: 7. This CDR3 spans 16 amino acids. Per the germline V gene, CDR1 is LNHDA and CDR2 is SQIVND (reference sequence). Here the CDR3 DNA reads TGTGCCAGTAGTATTGCGCGCCTAGCGGGCACAGATACGCAGTATTTT. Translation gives CASSIARLAGTDTQYF.

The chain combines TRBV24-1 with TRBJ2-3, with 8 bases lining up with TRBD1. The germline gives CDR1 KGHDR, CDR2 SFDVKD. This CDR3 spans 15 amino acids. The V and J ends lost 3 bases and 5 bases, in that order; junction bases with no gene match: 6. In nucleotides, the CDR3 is TGTGCCACCAGTGATCGCGGGACAGGCGGAGATACGCAGTATTTT. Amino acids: CATSDRGTGGDTQYF.

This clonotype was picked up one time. This CDR3 reads CASSPYVGGQYF. CDR3 nucleotides: TGTGCCAGCAGCCCTTACGTGGGCGGGCAGTACTTC. This sequence joins TRBV11-2 and TRBJ2-7; the D is unclear. CDR1 is SGHAT and CDR2 is FQNNGV in the germline V gene. This CDR3 has 12 residues. The V end was cut by 5 bases, the J end by 9 bases, with 14 bases between.

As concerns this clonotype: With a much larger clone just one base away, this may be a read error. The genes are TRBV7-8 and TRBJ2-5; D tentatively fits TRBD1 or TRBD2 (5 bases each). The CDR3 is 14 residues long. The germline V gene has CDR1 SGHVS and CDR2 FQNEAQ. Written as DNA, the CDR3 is TGTGCCAGCAGCTTAGTTGCGGCCAGGGAGACCCTGTACTTC. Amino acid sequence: CASSLVAARETLYF. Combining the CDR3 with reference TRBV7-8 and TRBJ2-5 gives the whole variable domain GAGVSQSPRYKVAKRGQDVALRCDPISGHVSLFWYQQALGQGPEFLTYFQNEAQLDKSGLPSDRFFAERPEGSVSTLKIQRTQQEDSAVYLCASSLVAARETLYFGPGTRLLVL.

The CDR3 protein is CASSRQQGTGNTIYF. CDR3 coding DNA: TGTGCCAGCAGCCGCCAACAGGGAACTGGAAACACCATATATTTT. The chain combines TRBV11-2 with TRBJ1-3, with a possible D match to TRBD1 (6 bases). In germline, CDR1 is SGHAT, CDR2 FQNNGV. The CDR3 has 15 amino acids. V lost 5 bases and J 2 bases, leaving 13 bases between the germline ends.

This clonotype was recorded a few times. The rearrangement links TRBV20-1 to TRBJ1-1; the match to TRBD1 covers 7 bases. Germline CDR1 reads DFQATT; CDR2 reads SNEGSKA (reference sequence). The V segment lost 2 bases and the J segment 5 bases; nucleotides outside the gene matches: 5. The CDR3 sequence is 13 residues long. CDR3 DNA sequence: TGCAGTGCTAGAAGAGACAGGGATACTGAAGCTTTCTTT. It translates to CSARRDRDTEAFF.

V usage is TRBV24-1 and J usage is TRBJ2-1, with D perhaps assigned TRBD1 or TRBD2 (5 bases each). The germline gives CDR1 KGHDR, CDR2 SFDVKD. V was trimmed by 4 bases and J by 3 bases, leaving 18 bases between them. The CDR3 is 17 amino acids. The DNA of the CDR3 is TGTGCCACCAGTGACCCGGGACCCAGCATAGGCTACAATGAGCAGTTCTTC. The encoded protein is CATSDPGPSIGYNEQFF.

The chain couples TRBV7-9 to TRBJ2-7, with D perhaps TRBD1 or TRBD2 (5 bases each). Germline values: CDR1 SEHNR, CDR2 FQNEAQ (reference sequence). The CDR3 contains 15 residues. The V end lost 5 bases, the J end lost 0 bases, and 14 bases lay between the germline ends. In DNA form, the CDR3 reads TGTGCCAGCAGCGAGGCCGGGACGGACTCCTACGAGCAGTACTTC. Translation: CASSEAGTDSYEQYF.

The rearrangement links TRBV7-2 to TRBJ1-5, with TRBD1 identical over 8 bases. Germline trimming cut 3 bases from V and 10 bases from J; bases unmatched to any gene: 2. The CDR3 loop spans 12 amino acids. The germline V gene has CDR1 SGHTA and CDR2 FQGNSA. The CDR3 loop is CASSFDRGPQHF. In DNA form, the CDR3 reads TGTGCCAGCAGCTTTGACAGGGGACCCCAGCATTTT.

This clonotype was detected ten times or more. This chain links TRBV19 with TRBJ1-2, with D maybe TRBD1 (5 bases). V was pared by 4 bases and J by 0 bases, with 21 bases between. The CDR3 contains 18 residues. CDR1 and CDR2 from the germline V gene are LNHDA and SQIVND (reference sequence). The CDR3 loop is CASSTAHIQGLSNYGYTF. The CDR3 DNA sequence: TGTGCCAGTAGTACCGCGCATATCCAGGGCCTTTCTAACTATGGCTACACCTTC.

CDR3 loop: CASSSGYQPQHF. The CDR3 region has the DNA TGTGCCAGCAGTAGCGGGTATCAGCCCCAGCATTTT. V gene TRBV2 combines with J gene TRBJ1-5; D is undetermined. The CDR3 contains 12 residues. Trimming pared 5 bases from V and 5 bases from J, leaving 7 bases between. The germline V gene encodes CDR1 SNHLY and CDR2 FYNNEI.

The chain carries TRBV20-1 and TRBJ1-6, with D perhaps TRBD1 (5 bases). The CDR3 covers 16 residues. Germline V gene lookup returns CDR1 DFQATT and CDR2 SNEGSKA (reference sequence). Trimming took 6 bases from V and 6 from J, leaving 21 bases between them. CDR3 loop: CSATGGRAGLNSPLHF. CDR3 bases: TGCAGTGCCACGGGGGGACGGGCAGGGCTTAATTCACCCCTCCACTTT.

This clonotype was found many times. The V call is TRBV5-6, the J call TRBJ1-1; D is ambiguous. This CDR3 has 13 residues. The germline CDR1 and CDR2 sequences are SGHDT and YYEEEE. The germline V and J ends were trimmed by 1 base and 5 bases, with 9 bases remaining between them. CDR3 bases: TGTGCCAGCAGCTTGCCCTATGGGACTGAAGCTTTCTTT. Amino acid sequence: CASSLPYGTEAFF.

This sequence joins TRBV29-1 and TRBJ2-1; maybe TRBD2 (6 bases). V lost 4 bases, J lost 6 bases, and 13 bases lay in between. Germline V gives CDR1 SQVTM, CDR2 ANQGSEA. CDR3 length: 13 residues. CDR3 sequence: CSVGRETVNEQFF. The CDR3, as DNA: TGCAGCGTTGGGAGGGAAACCGTCAATGAGCAGTTCTTC.

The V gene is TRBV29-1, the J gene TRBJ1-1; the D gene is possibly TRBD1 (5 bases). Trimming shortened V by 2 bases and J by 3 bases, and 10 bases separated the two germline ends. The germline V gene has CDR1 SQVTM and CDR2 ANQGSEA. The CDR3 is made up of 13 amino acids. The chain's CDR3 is CSVEPDTHTEAFF. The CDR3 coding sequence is TGCAGCGTTGAACCGGACACACACACTGAAGCTTTCTTT.

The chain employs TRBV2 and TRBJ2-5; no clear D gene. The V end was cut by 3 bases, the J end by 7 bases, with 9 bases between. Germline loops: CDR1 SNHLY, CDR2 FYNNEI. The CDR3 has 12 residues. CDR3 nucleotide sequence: TGTGCCAGCAGTGAGAGTCTTGGGACCCAGTACTTC. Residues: CASSESLGTQYF.

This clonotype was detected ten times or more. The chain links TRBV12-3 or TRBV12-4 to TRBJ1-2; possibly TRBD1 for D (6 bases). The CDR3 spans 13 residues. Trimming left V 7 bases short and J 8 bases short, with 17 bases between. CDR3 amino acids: CASNSGGRGGYTF. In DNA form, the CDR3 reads TGTGCCAGCAACTCGGGGGGGCGAGGCGGCTACACCTTC.

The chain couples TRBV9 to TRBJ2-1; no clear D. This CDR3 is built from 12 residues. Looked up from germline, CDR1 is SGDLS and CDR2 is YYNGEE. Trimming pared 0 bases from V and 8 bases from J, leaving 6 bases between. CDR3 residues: CASSVGLDEQFF. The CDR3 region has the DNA TGTGCCAGCAGCGTAGGCCTAGATGAGCAGTTCTTC.

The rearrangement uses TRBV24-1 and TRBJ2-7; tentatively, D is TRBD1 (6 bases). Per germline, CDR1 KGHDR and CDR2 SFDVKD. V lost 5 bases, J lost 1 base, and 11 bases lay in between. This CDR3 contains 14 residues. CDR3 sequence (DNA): TGTGCCACCAGTGCGTCAGGGGTTTCCTACGAGCAGTACTTC. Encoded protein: CATSASGVSYEQYF.

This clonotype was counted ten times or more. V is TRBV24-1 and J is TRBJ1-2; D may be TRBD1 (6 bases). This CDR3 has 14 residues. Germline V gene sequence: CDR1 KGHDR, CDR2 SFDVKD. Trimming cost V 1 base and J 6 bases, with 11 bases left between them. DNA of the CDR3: TGTGCCACCAGTGATTTTTTGGGGGCGGATGGCTACACCTTC. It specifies CATSDFLGADGYTF.

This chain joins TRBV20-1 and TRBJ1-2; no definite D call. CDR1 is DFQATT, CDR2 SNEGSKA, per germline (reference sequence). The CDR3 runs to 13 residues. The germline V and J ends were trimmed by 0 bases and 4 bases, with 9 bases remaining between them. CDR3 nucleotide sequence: TGCAGTGCTAGAGATCCCGACATCTATGGCTACACCTTC. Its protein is CSARDPDIYGYTF.